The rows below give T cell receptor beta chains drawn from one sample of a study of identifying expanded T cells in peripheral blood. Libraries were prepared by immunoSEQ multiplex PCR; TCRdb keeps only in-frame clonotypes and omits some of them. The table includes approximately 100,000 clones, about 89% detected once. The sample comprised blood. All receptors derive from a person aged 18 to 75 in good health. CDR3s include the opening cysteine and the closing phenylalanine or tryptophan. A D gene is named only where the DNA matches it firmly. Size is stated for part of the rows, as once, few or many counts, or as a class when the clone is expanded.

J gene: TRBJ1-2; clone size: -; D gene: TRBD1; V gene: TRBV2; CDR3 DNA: TGTGCCAGCAGCGGGACAGGGGGCGCAGGGAACGGCTACACCTTC; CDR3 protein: CASSGTGGAGNGYTF
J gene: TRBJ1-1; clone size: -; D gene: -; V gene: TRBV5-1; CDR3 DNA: TGCGCCAGCAGCTTGCGGCCTCCACCCCGTAACACTGAAGCTTTCTTT; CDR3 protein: CASSLRPPPRNTEAFF
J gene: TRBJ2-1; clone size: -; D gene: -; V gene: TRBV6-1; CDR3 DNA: TGTGCCAGCAGCCGCCCCGGGAAGCACGGACCCGAGCAGTTCTTC; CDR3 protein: CASSRPGKHGPEQFF
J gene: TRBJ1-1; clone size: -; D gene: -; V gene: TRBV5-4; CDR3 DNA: TGTGCCAGCAGCAAGGAGGGCTACCTAGGAATTGAAGCTTTCTTT; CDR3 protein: CASSKEGYLGIEAFF
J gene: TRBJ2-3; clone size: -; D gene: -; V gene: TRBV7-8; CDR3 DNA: TGTGCCAGCAGCTGGTCCGAGGCAGAAGTACCTGCATCCACAGATACGCAGTATTTT; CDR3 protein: CASSWSEAEVPASTDTQYF
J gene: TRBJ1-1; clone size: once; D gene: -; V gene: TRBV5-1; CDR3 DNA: TGCGCCAGCAGCTCGGAAGGGACCGGGGTTAAGGCTTTCTTT; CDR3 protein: CASSSEGTGVKAFF
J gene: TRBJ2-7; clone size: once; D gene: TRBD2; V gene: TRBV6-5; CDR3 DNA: TGTGCCAGCAGTTACAGGCAAGGACTAGCGTACGAGCAGTACTTC; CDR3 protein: CASSYRQGLAYEQYF
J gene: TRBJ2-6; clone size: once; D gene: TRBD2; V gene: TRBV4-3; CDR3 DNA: TGCGCCAGCAGCCAAGTCCCGTCGGGGGGGGCGAGCTCTGGGGCCAACGTCCTGACTTTC; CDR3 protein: CASSQVPSGGASSGANVLTF
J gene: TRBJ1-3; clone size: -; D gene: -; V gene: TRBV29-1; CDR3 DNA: TGCAGCGTTGCGGTTGGAAACACCATATATTTT; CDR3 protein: CSVAVGNTIYF
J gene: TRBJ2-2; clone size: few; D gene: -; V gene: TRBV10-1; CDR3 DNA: TGCGCCAGCAAAGATGGGACCGGGGACACCGGGGAGCTGTTTTTT; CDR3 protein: CASKDGTGDTGELFF
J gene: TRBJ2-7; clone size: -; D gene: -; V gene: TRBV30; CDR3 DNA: TGTGCCTGGAGTGAAGGGTTGATCTCCTACGAGCAGTACTTC; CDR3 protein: CAWSEGLISYEQYF
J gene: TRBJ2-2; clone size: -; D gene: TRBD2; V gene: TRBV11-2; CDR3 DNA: TGTGCCAGCAGTCTACTAGCGGGTTCGAACACCGGGGAGCTGTTTTTT; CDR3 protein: CASSLLAGSNTGELFF
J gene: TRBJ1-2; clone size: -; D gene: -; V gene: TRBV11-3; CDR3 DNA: TGTGCCAGCAGCCCTAGACAGCCCAGATTCGGCTACACCTTC; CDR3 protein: CASSPRQPRFGYTF
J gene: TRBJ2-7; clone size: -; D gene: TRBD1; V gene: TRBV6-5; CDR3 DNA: TGTGCCAGCAGTCTCAAGAACAGGGGGCACGGCGAGCAGTACTTC; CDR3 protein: CASSLKNRGHGEQYF
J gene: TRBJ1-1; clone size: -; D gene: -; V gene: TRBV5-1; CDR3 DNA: TGCGCCAGCAGCTGGTCGGGAGGGAACACTGAAGCTTTCTTT; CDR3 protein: CASSWSGGNTEAFF
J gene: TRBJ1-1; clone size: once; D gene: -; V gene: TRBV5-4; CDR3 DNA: TGTGCCAGCAGCTTGGCGAGGGAGAACACTGAAGCTTTCTTT; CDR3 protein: CASSLARENTEAFF
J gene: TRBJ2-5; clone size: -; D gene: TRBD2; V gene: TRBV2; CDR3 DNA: TGTGCCAGCAGTGAAGCAGGGGCAAGCGGGGGGTTCCAAGAGACCCAGTACTTC; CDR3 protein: CASSEAGASGGFQETQYF
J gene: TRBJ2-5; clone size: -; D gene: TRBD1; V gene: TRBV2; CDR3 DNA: TGTGCCAGCAATAAGGGGGCTGGAGAGACCCAGTACTTC; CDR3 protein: CASNKGAGETQYF
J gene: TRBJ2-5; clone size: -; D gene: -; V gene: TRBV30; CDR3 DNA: TGTGCCTGGAGTGTATCTCGCCGGGGGGACAGGCAAGAGACCCAGTACTTC; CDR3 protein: CAWSVSRRGDRQETQYF
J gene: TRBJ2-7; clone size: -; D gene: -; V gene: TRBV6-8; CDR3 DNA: TGTGCCAGCAGTCACGACCTCCGATGCGAGCAGTACTTC; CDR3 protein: CASSHDLRCEQYF
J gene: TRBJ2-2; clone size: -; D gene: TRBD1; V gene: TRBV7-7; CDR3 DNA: TGTGCCAGCAGCCCCGCCGGGACAGGGGTCACCGGGGAGCTGTTTTTT; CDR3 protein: CASSPAGTGVTGELFF
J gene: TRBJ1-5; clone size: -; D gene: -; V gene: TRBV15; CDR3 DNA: TGTGCCACCAGCAGAGATCCGGGAGGCAATCAGCCCCAGCATTTT; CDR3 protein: CATSRDPGGNQPQHF
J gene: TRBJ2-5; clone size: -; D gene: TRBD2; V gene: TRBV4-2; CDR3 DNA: TGTGCCAGCAGCCAAGGCGGGGGGTCGGGGACCCAGTACTTC; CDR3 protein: CASSQGGGSGTQYF
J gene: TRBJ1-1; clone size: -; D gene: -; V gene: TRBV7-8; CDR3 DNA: TGTGCCAGCAGCTTAATCGGCGGCAGCACGCCCACTGAAGCTTTCTTT; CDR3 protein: CASSLIGGSTPTEAFF
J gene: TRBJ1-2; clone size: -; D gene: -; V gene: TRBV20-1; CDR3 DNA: TGCAGTGCTCCCCGCTATGGCTACACCTTC; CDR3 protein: CSAPRYGYTF
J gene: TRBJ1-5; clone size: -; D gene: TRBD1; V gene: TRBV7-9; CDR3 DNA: TGTGCCAGCAGCCCCGGGACAGGGGTCGGTAATCAGCCCCAGCATTTT; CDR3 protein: CASSPGTGVGNQPQHF
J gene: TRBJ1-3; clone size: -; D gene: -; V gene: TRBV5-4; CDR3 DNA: TGTGCCAGCAGCTTGGGACAGCCTTACTCTGGAAACACCATATATTTT; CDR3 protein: CASSLGQPYSGNTIYF
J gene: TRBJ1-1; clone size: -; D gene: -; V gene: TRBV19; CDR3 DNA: TGTGCCAGTAGCCTGACAGGGAACACTGAAGCTTTCTTT; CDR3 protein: CASSLTGNTEAFF